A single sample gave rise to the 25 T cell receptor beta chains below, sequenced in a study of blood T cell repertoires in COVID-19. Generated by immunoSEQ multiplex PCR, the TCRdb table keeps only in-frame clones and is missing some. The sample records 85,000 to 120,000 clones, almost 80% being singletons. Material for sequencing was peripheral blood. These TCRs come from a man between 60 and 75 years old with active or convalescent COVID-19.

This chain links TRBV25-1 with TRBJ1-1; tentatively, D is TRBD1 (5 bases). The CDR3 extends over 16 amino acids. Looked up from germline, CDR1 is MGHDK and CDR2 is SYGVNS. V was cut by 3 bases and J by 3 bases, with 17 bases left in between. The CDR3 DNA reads TGTGCCAGCAGTGATCGGGGGTCCGGGTGGGACACTGAAGCTTTCTTT. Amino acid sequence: CASSDRGSGWDTEAFF.

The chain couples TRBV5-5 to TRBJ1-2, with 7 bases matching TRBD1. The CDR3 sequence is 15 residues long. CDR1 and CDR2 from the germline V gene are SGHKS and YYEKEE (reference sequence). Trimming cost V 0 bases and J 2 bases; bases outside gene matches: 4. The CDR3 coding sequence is TGTGCCAGCAGCTTGGCGGCAGGGGGGAACTATGGCTACACCTTC. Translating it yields CASSLAAGGNYGYTF.

The CDR3 nucleotides read TGTGCCAGCAGCAAAGCGAGGGGGCGGGTCTATGGCTACACCTTC. It translates to CASSKARGRVYGYTF. This rearrangement joins TRBV21-1 to TRBJ1-2; TRBD1 is taken as the D call from the table, unchecked against the DNA. TRBV21-1 has pseudogene status. This CDR3 comprises 15 residues.

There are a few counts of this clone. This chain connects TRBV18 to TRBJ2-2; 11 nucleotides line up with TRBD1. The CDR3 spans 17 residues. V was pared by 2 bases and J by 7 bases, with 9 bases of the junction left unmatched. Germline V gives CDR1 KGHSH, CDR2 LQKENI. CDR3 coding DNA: TGTGCCAGCTCACCATCACTGGACAGGGGGCAGAACGGGGAGCTGTTTTTT. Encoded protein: CASSPSLDRGQNGELFF. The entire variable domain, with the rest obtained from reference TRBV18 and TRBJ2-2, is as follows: NAGVMQNPRHLVRRRGQEARLRCSPMKGHSHVYWYRQLPEEGLKFMVYLQKENIIDESGMPKERFSAEFPKEGPSILRIQQVVRGDSAAYFCASSPSLDRGQNGELFFGEGSRLTVL.

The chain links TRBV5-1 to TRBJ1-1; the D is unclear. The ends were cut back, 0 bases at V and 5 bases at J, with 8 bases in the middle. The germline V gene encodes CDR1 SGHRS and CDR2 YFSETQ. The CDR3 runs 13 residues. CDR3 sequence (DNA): TGCGCCAGCAGCTTGGTACTAAAAACTGAAGCTTTCTTT. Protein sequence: CASSLVLKTEAFF. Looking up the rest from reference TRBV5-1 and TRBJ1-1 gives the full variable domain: KAGVTQTPRYLIKTRGQQVTLSCSPISGHRSVSWYQQTPGQGLQFLFEYFSETQRNKGNFPGRFSGRQFSNSRSEMNVSTLELGDSALYLCASSLVLKTEAFFGQGTRLTVV.

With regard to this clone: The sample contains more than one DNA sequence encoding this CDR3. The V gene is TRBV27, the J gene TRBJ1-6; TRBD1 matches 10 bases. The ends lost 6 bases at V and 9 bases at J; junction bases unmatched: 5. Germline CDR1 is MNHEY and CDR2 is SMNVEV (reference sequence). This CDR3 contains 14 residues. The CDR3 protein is CASSPDRGSSPLHF. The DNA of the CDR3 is TGTGCCAGCAGCCCGGACAGGGGGAGTTCACCCCTCCACTTT.

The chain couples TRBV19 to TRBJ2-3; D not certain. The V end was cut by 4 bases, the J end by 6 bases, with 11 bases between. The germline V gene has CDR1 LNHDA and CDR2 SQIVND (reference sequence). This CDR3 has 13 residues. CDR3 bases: TGTGCCAGTAGTACCCCAGATACGGATACGCAGTATTTT. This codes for CASSTPDTDTQYF.

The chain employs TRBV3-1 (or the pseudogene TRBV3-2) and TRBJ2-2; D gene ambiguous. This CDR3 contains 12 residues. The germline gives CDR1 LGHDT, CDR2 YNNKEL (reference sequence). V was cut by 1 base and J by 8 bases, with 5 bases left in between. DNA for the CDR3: TGTGCCAGCAGCCAAGCCCATGGGGAGCTGTTTTTT. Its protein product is CASSQAHGELFF.

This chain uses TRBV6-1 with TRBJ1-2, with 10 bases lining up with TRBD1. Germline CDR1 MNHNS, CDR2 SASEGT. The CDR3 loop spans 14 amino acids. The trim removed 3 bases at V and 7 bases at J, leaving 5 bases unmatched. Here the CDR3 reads CASSDRGTGVGYTF. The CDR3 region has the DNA TGTGCCAGCAGTGATAGGGGGACAGGGGTTGGCTACACCTTC.

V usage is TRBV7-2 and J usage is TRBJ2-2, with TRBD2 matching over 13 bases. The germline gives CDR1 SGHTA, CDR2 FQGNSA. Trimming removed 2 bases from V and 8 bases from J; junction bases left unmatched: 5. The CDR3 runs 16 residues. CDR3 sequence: CASSLTSGRVRGELFF. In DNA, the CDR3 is TGTGCCAGCAGCTTAACTAGCGGGAGGGTTCGGGGGGAGCTGTTTTTT.

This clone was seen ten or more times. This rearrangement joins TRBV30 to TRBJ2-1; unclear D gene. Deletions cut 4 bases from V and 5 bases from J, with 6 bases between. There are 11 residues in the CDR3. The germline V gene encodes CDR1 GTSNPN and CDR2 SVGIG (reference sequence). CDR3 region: CAWKLNNEQFF. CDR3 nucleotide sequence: TGTGCCTGGAAGCTAAACAATGAGCAGTTCTTC. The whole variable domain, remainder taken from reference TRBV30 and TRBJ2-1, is SQTIHQWPATLVQPVGSPLSLECTVEGTSNPNLYWYRQAAGRGLQLLFYSVGIGQISSEVPQNLSASRPQDRQFILSSKKLLLSDSGFYLCAWKLNNEQFFGPGTRLTVL.

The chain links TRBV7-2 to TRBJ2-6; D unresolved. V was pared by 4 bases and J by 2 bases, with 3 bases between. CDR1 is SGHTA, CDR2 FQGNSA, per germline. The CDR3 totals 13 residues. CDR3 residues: CASSSTGANVLTF. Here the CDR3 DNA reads TGTGCCAGCAGCTCCACTGGGGCCAACGTCCTGACTTTC.

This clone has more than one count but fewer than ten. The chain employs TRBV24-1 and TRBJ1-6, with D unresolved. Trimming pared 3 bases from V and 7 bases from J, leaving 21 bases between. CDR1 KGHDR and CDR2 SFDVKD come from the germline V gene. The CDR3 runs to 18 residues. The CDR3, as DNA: TGTGCCACCAGTGATGATAGGTCCCCGAGGCCGGAGAATTCACCCCTCCACTTT. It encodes CATSDDRSPRPENSPLHF.

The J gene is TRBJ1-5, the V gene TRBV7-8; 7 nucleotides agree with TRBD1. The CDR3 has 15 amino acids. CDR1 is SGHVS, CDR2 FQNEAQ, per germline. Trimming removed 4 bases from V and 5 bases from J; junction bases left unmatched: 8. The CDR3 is CASSSGQVLYQPQHF. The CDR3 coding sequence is TGTGCCAGCAGCTCTGGACAGGTTCTTTATCAGCCCCAGCATTTT. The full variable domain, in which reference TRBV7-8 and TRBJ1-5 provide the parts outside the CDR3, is GAGVSQSPRYKVAKRGQDVALRCDPISGHVSLFWYQQALGQGPEFLTYFQNEAQLDKSGLPSDRFFAERPEGSVSTLKIQRTQQEDSAVYLCASSSGQVLYQPQHFGDGTRLSIL.

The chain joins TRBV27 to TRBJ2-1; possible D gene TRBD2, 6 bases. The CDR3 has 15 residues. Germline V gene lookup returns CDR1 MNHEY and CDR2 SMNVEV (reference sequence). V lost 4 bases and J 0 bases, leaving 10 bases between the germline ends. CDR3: CASSWGLSSYNEQFF. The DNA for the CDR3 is TGTGCCAGCAGTTGGGGACTGAGCTCCTACAATGAGCAGTTCTTC.

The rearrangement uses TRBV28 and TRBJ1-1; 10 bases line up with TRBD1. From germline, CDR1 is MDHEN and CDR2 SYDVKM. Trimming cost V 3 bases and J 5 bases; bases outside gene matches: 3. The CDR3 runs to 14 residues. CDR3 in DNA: TGTGCCAGCAGTTTGGGACAGGGGAGGACTGAAGCTTTCTTT. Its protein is CASSLGQGRTEAFF.

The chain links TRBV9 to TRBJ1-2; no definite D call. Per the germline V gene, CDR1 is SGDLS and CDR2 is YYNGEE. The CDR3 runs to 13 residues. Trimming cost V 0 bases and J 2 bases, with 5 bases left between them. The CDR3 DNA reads TGTGCCAGCAGCGTAGGAGAGAACTATGGCTACACCTTC. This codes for CASSVGENYGYTF.

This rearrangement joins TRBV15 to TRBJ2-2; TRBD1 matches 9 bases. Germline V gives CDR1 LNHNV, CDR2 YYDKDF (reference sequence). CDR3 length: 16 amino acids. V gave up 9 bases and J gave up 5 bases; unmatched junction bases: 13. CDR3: CATRGSGTGFTGELFF. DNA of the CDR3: TGTGCCACTAGGGGCTCCGGGACAGGGTTTACCGGGGAGCTGTTTTTT.

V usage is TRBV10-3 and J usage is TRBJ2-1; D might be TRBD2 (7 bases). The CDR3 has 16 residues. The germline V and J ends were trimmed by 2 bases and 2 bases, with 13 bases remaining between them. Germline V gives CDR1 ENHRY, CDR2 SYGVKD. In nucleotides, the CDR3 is TGTGCCATCAGTGAGAGGGGGGGTAACGCCTACAATGAGCAGTTCTTC. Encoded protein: CAISERGGNAYNEQFF.

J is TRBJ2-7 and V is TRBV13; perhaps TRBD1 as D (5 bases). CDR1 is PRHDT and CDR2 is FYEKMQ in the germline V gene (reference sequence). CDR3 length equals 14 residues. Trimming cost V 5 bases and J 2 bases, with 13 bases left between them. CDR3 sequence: CASSPRGAPYEQYV. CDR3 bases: TGTGCCAGCAGCCCCCGTGGGGCCCCCTACGAGCAGTACGTC.

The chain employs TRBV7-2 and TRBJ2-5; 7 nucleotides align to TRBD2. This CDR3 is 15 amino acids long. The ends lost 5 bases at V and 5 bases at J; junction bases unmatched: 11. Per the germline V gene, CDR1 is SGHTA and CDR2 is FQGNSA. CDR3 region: CASSGQSREPETQYF. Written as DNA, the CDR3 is TGTGCCAGCAGCGGCCAATCGCGGGAGCCGGAGACCCAGTACTTC.

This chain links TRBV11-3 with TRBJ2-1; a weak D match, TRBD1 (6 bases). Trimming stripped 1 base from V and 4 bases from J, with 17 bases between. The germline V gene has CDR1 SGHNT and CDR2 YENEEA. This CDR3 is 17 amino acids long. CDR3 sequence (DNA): TGTGCCAGCAGCTTAGCCCTTACGGGACAAAAATACAATGAGCAGTTCTTC. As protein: CASSLALTGQKYNEQFF.

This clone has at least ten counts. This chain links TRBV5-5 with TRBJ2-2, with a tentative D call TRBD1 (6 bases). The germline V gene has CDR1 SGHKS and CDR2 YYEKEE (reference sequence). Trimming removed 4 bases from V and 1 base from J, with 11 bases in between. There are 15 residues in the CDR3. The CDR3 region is CASSREGQNTGELFF. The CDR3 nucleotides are TGTGCCAGCAGCCGAGAGGGACAGAACACCGGGGAGCTGTTTTTT.

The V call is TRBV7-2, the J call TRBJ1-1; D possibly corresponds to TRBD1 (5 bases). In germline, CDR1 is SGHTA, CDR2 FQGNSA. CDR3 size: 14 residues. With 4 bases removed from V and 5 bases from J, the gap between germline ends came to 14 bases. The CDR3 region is CASSSAGGETEAFF. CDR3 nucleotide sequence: TGTGCCAGCAGCTCGGCCGGGGGGGAAACTGAAGCTTTCTTT. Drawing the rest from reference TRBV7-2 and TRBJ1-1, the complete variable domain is GAGVSQSPSNKVTEKGKDVELRCDPISGHTALYWYRQSLGQGLEFLIYFQGNSAPDKSGLPSDRFSAERTGGSVSTLTIQRTQQEDSAVYLCASSSAGGETEAFFGQGTRLTVV.

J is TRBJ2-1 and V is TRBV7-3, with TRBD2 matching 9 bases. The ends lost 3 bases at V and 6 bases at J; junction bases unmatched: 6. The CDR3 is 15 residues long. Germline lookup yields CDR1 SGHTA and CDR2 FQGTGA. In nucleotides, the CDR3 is TGTGCCAGCAGCTTGGGACTAGCTCCAGGCAATGAGCAGTTCTTC. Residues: CASSLGLAPGNEQFF.